What follows are 8 T cell receptor beta chains derived from one specimen sequenced in a study of T cells in narcolepsy. The protocol was immunoSEQ multiplex PCR, while the TCRdb copy is restricted to in-frame clones and leaves out a portion. The repertoire holds some 30,000 clones, with 75% to 85% as singletons. Sequences were obtained from CD45RA- memory CD4+ T cells from PBMCs. These receptors were obtained from a human donor with narcolepsy.

The V call is TRBV9, the J call TRBJ1-4; D call uncertain. The CDR3 is 15 residues long. The germline V gene has CDR1 SGDLS and CDR2 YYNGEE. The V gene lost 0 bases and the J gene lost 1 base, with 7 bases spanning the gap. CDR3 in amino acids: CASSVAWGTNEKLFF. CDR3 in DNA: TGTGCCAGCAGCGTAGCCTGGGGAACTAATGAAAAACTGTTTTTT.

This chain joins TRBV5-1 and TRBJ2-5; TRBD2 matches at 7 bases. Germline values: CDR1 SGHRS, CDR2 YFSETQ. The ends lost 2 bases at V and 4 bases at J; junction bases unmatched: 14. The CDR3 loop spans 17 amino acids. The CDR3 loop is CASSFLGEGSLGETQYF. The CDR3 DNA reads as TGCGCCAGCAGCTTTCTAGGGGAGGGCTCACTAGGAGAGACCCAGTACTTC.

In this sample, this clone turned up a few times. The chain has TRBV5-1 and TRBJ1-4, with a possible D match to TRBD1 (5 bases). This CDR3 is 18 amino acids long. Trimming took off 3 bases at V and 4 bases at J, with 22 bases between the two ends. Germline V lookup: CDR1 SGHRS, CDR2 YFSETQ. This chain's CDR3 is CASSYRSRGSGGNEKLFF. As DNA, the CDR3 is TGCGCCAGCAGCTACCGAAGCCGGGGCTCAGGAGGTAATGAAAAACTGTTTTTT.

V usage is TRBV7-2 and J usage is TRBJ1-5; D perhaps matches TRBD1 (6 bases). Trimming cost V 3 bases and J 6 bases, with 12 bases left between them. This CDR3 has 14 amino acids. The V gene's germline CDR1 is SGHTA and CDR2 FQGNSA. The CDR3 DNA reads TGTGCCAGCAGCTTTGGCAGGGGTGGTCAGCCCCAGCATTTT. It yields the protein CASSFGRGGQPQHF.

This chain joins TRBV7-9 and TRBJ1-2; TRBD1 aligns across 12 bases. J lost 4 bases, V lost 4 bases, and 7 bases had no gene match. The CDR3 consists of 16 residues. In germline, CDR1 is SEHNR, CDR2 FQNEAQ (reference sequence). CDR3 nucleotides: TGTGCCAGCAGCTACGATCCGGGACAGGGGGCCTATGGCTACACCTTC. Translating it yields CASSYDPGQGAYGYTF.

The chain combines TRBV11-2 with TRBJ1-2, with D unclear. The CDR3 runs to 16 residues. V was cut by 5 bases and J by 10 bases, with 26 bases left in between. Germline V gives CDR1 SGHAT, CDR2 FQNNGV. Here the CDR3 DNA reads TGTGCCAGCAGCCCATCAGCCGGCCCTCGCCGAATGGACTACACCTTC. Translating gives CASSPSAGPRRMDYTF.

The J gene is TRBJ1-2, the V gene TRBV6-6, with TRBD1 identical over 10 bases. V trimming: 5 bases; J trimming: 7 bases; junction bases outside the gene matches: 4. CDR1 is MNHNY and CDR2 is SVGAGI in the germline V gene (reference sequence). This CDR3 has 13 residues. This CDR3 reads CASSARDRGGYTF. The DNA of the CDR3 is TGTGCCAGCAGTGCCCGGGACAGGGGTGGCTACACCTTC.

The rearrangement uses TRBV7-9 and TRBJ1-1; TRBD1 might be the D (6 bases). The V gene's germline CDR1 is SEHNR and CDR2 FQNEAQ (reference sequence). This CDR3 contains 15 residues. The V end was cut by 1 base, the J end by 8 bases, with 17 bases between. CDR3 sequence: CASSLVAGAGDEAFF. The DNA for the CDR3 is TGTGCCAGCAGCTTAGTAGCAGGGGCGGGCGACGAAGCTTTCTTT.